Below, 8 T cell receptor beta chains from the same sample are listed, as sequenced in a study of cytomegalovirus exposure and HLA in healthy donors. Both 60 Vbeta primers and 13 Jbeta primers went into the PCR. Repertoires were generated with immunoSEQ multiplex PCR, while TCRdb's copy carries only in-frame clones and drops some. Of 130,000 or so clones in the sample, roughly 86% were seen once. Sequenced: PBMCs. The receptor source for this set is a man younger than 35 in good health and CMV-seropositive.

V gene TRBV11-3 combines with J gene TRBJ2-1; D might be TRBD2 (6 bases). The length of the CDR3 is 15 residues. Trimming took 4 bases from V and 6 from J, leaving 16 bases between them. Germline CDR1 and CDR2: SGHNT and YENEEA. CDR3 bases: TGTGCCAGCAGCTCGCGCGGGACTGAAGTCAATGAGCAGTTCTTC. It encodes CASSSRGTEVNEQFF.

This clone was observed a handful of times. The gene calls are TRBV9 and TRBJ2-2; TRBD2 might be the D (5 bases). Germline CDR1 and CDR2: SGDLS and YYNGEE. V gave up 7 bases and J gave up 2 bases, with 12 bases separating them. The CDR3 consists of 14 residues. CDR3 sequence: CASADSFNTGELFF. The CDR3 DNA reads as TGTGCCAGCGCGGACTCCTTTAACACCGGGGAGCTGTTTTTT.

The J gene is TRBJ1-6, the V gene TRBV6-1, with 10 nucleotides matching TRBD1. CDR1 MNHNS and CDR2 SASEGT come from the germline V gene. The CDR3 sequence is 14 residues long. The V gene end was trimmed by 7 bases and the J gene end by 11 bases; junction bases not matched to a gene: 8. CDR3 region: CASIRGQGPAPLHF. CDR3 coding DNA: TGTGCCAGCATCCGGGGACAGGGGCCAGCACCCCTCCACTTT.

The chain employs TRBV11-1 and TRBJ2-5; D perhaps matches TRBD2 (5 bases). Germline V gives CDR1 SGHAT, CDR2 FQDESV (reference sequence). Trimming took 1 base from V and 5 from J, leaving 5 bases between them. CDR3 length: 12 amino acids. In DNA form, the CDR3 reads TGTGCCAGCAGCTTAGGGAGGGAGACCCAGTACTTC. Protein product: CASSLGRETQYF.

This chain connects TRBV29-1 to TRBJ2-1, with 7 bases aligning to TRBD1. The CDR3 length is 13 residues. Trimming took 5 bases from V and 4 from J; bases not matched to a gene: 5. Germline V CDR1 and CDR2: SQVTM, ANQGSEA. CDR3 coding DNA: TGCAGCGTTATCCGGGACAGATACAATGAGCAGTTCTTC. It specifies CSVIRDRYNEQFF.

The chain combines TRBV6-5 with TRBJ2-7; D remains unclear. The V gene lost 6 bases and the J gene lost 5 bases, with 8 bases spanning the gap. From germline, CDR1 is MNHEY and CDR2 SVGAGI. The CDR3 runs to 11 residues. The DNA for the CDR3 is TGTGCCAGCAGCCTATCTAACGAGCAGTACTTC. Amino acids: CASSLSNEQYF.

CDR3 DNA sequence: TGCAGCGCCCCTACAGGGTGTGGCTACACCTTC. This encodes CSAPTGCGYTF. The J gene is TRBJ1-2, the V gene TRBV29-1; D is possibly TRBD1 (6 bases). CDR3 length: 11 residues. Germline V gene sequence: CDR1 SQVTM, CDR2 ANQGSEA. V shed 7 bases and J shed 7 bases, with 13 bases lying between them.

V and J are TRBV5-1 and TRBJ2-4; D not resolved. Trimming stripped 7 bases from V and 3 bases from J, with 8 bases between. Per germline, CDR1 SGHRS and CDR2 YFSETQ. CDR3 length: 12 residues. The CDR3 nucleotides read TGCGCCAGCCGGAGCAACAAAAACATTCAGTACTTC. This translates into CASRSNKNIQYF.